Following are 26 T cell receptor beta chains from one sample sequenced in a study of shared clonotypes between healthy human individuals. Clones were read by immunoSEQ multiplex PCR, and TCRdb kept only the in-frame ones, dropping some. The repertoire holds some 2,100,000 clones, with approximately 96% as singletons. Sample: naive CD4+ T cells sorted from blood. Subset reported: CD45RA+ positively selected. The source is a man younger than 35 in good health.

The V and J genes are TRBV30 and TRBJ1-2; D is ambiguous. From germline, CDR1 is GTSNPN and CDR2 SVGIG (reference sequence). Trimming pared 4 bases from V and 7 bases from J, leaving 16 bases between. The CDR3 is 13 residues long. DNA of the CDR3: TGTGCCTGGAACTGGGAGGGTTGGCGTGGCTACACCTTC. It encodes CAWNWEGWRGYTF.

J is TRBJ1-4 and V is TRBV18; D is perhaps TRBD1 (5 bases). Trimming took off 3 bases at V and 8 bases at J, with 19 bases between the two ends. The V gene's germline CDR1 is KGHSH and CDR2 LQKENI. CDR3 size: 16 residues. This chain's CDR3 is CASSPPRAGGEEKLFF. CDR3 DNA sequence: TGTGCCAGCTCACCCCCCCGGGCGGGGGGGGAAGAAAAACTGTTTTTT.

The chain recombines TRBV29-1 with TRBJ2-1; 11 bases match TRBD2. V was pared by 6 bases and J by 1 base, with 5 bases of the junction left unmatched. The CDR3 has 15 amino acids. Germline V lookup: CDR1 SQVTM, CDR2 ANQGSEA. The chain's CDR3 is CSVSSGRNSYNEQFF. The DNA for the CDR3 is TGCAGCGTGTCTAGCGGGAGGAATTCCTACAATGAGCAGTTCTTC.

The chain joins TRBV6-6 to TRBJ2-3; no clear D gene. CDR3 size: 15 residues. Germline V lookup: CDR1 MNHNY, CDR2 SVGAGI (reference sequence). The V end lost 2 bases, the J end lost 4 bases, and 13 bases lay between the germline ends. CDR3: CASSYNTARPDTQYF. In DNA form, the CDR3 reads TGTGCCAGCAGTTACAATACAGCAAGGCCAGATACGCAGTATTTT.

V and J are TRBV7-2 and TRBJ2-7, with 7 bases that match TRBD1. J was trimmed by 7 bases and V by 6 bases; bases with no gene match: 3. This CDR3 region has 11 residues. Germline V CDR1 and CDR2: SGHTA, FQGNSA. As DNA, the CDR3 is TGTGCCAGCAGTCCCAGGGGGGAGCAGTACTTC. Translated: CASSPRGEQYF.

The rearrangement uses TRBV4-1 and TRBJ2-5, with D unresolved. V shed 4 bases and J shed 5 bases, with 17 bases lying between them. Germline CDR1 MGHRA, CDR2 YSYEKL. This CDR3 is built from 15 residues. The CDR3 coding sequence is TGCGCCAGCAGCCCCAACCCCACCGGTGGGGAGACCCAGTACTTC. Translating it yields CASSPNPTGGETQYF.

The chain couples TRBV19 to TRBJ2-5; TRBD1 or TRBD2 may be the D gene (5 bases each). Germline V gives CDR1 LNHDA, CDR2 SQIVND (reference sequence). The CDR3 runs to 12 residues. The V and J ends lost 6 bases and 4 bases respectively, with 9 bases between them. CDR3 DNA sequence: TGTGCCAGTAGCCGGGACCGAGAGACCCAGTACTTC. Its protein product is CASSRDRETQYF.

This chain joins TRBV6-5 and TRBJ2-1; D not resolved. CDR3 length: 12 residues. The germline gives CDR1 MNHEY, CDR2 SVGAGI. Trimming removed 0 bases from V and 6 bases from J, with 3 bases in between. CDR3 in amino acids: CASSYSANEQFF. CDR3 DNA: TGTGCCAGCAGTTACTCGGCCAATGAGCAGTTCTTC.

Concerning this clone: Its ends do not fully match the called genes, so a read error is possible. The chain couples TRBV5-6 to TRBJ2-1, with 7 bases matching TRBD1. The CDR3 contains 15 residues. Germline V gene sequence: CDR1 SGHDT, CDR2 YYEEEE. In DNA form, the CDR3 reads TGTGCCAGCAGCTTGCTCTCGAAGTCTGCAGGGGGTATACTCTTC. This encodes CASSLLSKSAGGILF.

The chain carries TRBV4-2 and TRBJ2-5; TRBD2 matches at 9 bases. Germline trimming cut 1 base from V and 1 base from J; bases unmatched to any gene: 10. Germline assignment: CDR1 LGHNA and CDR2 YNFKEQ. The CDR3 contains 18 residues. In DNA form, the CDR3 reads TGTGCCAGCAGCCAAGGAGGCGGCGGGGGGGTATTCCAAGAGACCCAGTACTTC. It codes for CASSQGGGGGVFQETQYF.

The chain links TRBV30 to TRBJ1-4; D is uncertain. The CDR3 consists of 14 residues. Per the germline V gene, CDR1 is GTSNPN and CDR2 is SVGIG (reference sequence). The V and J ends lost 7 bases and 6 bases respectively, with 18 bases between them. Here the CDR3 DNA reads TGTGCCTCCCAGTACGCAGGATATTATGAAAAACTGTTTTTT. It yields the protein CASQYAGYYEKLFF. Full variable domain (outside the CDR3, taken from reference TRBV30 and TRBJ1-4): SQTIHQWPATLVQPVGSPLSLECTVEGTSNPNLYWYRQAAGRGLQLLFYSVGIGQISSEVPQNLSASRPQDRQFILSSKKLLLSDSGFYLCASQYAGYYEKLFFGSGTQLSVL.

V usage is TRBV7-9 and J usage is TRBJ1-3; D remains ambiguous. The length of the CDR3 is 13 residues. V dropped 5 bases and J dropped 0 bases, with 5 bases sitting between them. Germline V CDR1 and CDR2: SEHNR, FQNEAQ (reference sequence). CDR3 DNA: TGTGCCAGCAGCGGGTCCTCTGGAAACACCATATATTTT. Translated: CASSGSSGNTIYF.

V is TRBV5-1 and J is TRBJ2-1, with D unresolved. Germline assignment: CDR1 SGHRS and CDR2 YFSETQ. The CDR3 runs to 11 residues. The V and J ends lost 4 bases and 7 bases respectively, with 6 bases between them. CDR3 sequence reads: CASSVTNEQFF. For the CDR3, the DNA is TGCGCCAGCAGCGTAACGAATGAGCAGTTCTTC.

CDR3 DNA sequence: TGTGCCAGCAGTGTTTTTGGGACAGATGGAAACACCATATATTTT. It is translated as CASSVFGTDGNTIYF. The rearrangement uses TRBV6-1 and TRBJ1-3; 7 bases align to TRBD1. CDR3 length: 15 amino acids. Germline CDR1 MNHNS, CDR2 SASEGT. The trim removed 4 bases at V and 3 bases at J, leaving 6 bases unmatched.

This sequence joins TRBV5-3 and TRBJ1-6; possible D gene TRBD1, 5 bases. TRBV5-3 is noted as an ORF with a role that remains uncertain. The CDR3 loop spans 16 amino acids. V was trimmed by 3 bases and J by 5 bases, leaving 15 bases between them. In DNA form, the CDR3 reads TGTGCCAGAAGCTCGACAATCCGAGGGGATAATTCACCCCTCCACTTT. Its protein product is CARSSTIRGDNSPLHF.

As regards this clone: The junction does not match germline at one end; this may be a read error. The rearrangement joins TRBV5-1 to TRBJ2-7; 9 bases are a match to TRBD1. This CDR3 region has 12 residues. Germline CDR1 is SGHRS and CDR2 is YFSETQ. CDR3 in DNA: TGCGCCAGCAGCCCCGGACAGGGGACTTCCCACTTC. Protein: CASSPGQGTSHF.

This chain links TRBV5-6 with TRBJ2-1; maybe TRBD2 (5 bases). Per germline, CDR1 SGHDT and CDR2 YYEEEE. The CDR3 spans 13 residues. Trimming removed 6 bases at V and 7 bases at J, with 14 bases between. The CDR3 nucleotides are TGTGCCAGCATCCTGAGGGATAGGAATGAGCAGTTCTTC. Encoded protein: CASILRDRNEQFF.

The CDR3 loop reads CATTQGLSTGELFF. In DNA form, the CDR3 reads TGTGCCACGACACAAGGGCTGAGCACCGGGGAGCTGTTTTTT. The chain is built from TRBV10-3 and TRBJ2-2, with D uncertain. Between the trimmed V and J ends, which lost 10 bases and 4 bases, there was a span of 16 bases. The V gene's germline CDR1 is ENHRY and CDR2 SYGVKD. CDR3 length equals 14 residues.

The rearrangement uses TRBV28 and TRBJ1-5, with TRBD1 matching over 8 bases. Germline CDR1 is MDHEN and CDR2 is SYDVKM. The CDR3 has 18 amino acids. The V and J ends lost 6 bases and 0 bases, in that order; junction bases with no gene match: 13. The CDR3, as DNA: TGTGCCAGCAGCGCTGCCAGGGGGCCCCCCTATAGCAATCAGCCCCAGCATTTT. Translating gives CASSAARGPPYSNQPQHF.

In its sample, this clone was seen a few times. V gene TRBV23-1 combines with J gene TRBJ2-7; 7 bases match TRBD2. TRBV23-1 is labeled an ORF, and its function is uncertain. This CDR3 has 16 residues. V trimming: 10 bases; J trimming: 2 bases; junction bases outside the gene matches: 17. CDR3 region: CANQSLSWRGTYEQYF. The CDR3 region has the DNA TGCGCCAACCAATCCCTGAGCTGGCGGGGGACCTACGAGCAGTACTTC.

The rearrangement links TRBV10-3 to TRBJ1-1; tentative D call: TRBD1 (5 bases). The CDR3 totals 17 residues. Trimming took off 5 bases at V and 5 bases at J, with 24 bases between the two ends. Per germline, CDR1 ENHRY and CDR2 SYGVKD. The CDR3: CAISSYLGGGKLTEAFF. CDR3 nucleotides: TGTGCCATCAGTTCCTACCTGGGGGGGGGAAAACTAACTGAAGCTTTCTTT.

The chain couples TRBV5-1 to TRBJ2-5; tentatively, D is TRBD1 (6 bases). This CDR3 has 17 amino acids. CDR1 and CDR2 (germline): SGHRS, YFSETQ. The V and J ends lost 2 bases and 5 bases respectively, with 22 bases between them. The CDR3 loop reads CASSLPRGTALGETQYF. The DNA for the CDR3 is TGCGCCAGCAGCTTACCAAGGGGGACGGCACTAGGGGAGACCCAGTACTTC.

This rearrangement joins TRBV18 to TRBJ2-7; possible D gene TRBD1, 5 bases. Per the germline V gene, CDR1 is KGHSH and CDR2 is LQKENI. The CDR3 has 14 amino acids. V was clipped by 1 base and J by 3 bases, with 10 bases between them. CDR3 in amino acids: CASSPQQASYEQYF. CDR3 DNA sequence: TGTGCCAGCTCACCACAACAGGCGAGCTACGAGCAGTACTTC.

The V call is TRBV14, the J call TRBJ1-2; 7 positions agree with TRBD1. Germline V CDR1 and CDR2: SGHDN, FVKESK. The CDR3 runs 14 residues. Germline trimming cut 5 bases from V and 4 bases from J; bases unmatched to any gene: 7. The CDR3 spells CASSKDRFPYGYTF. The CDR3 DNA reads TGTGCCAGCAGCAAGGACAGGTTTCCCTATGGCTACACCTTC.

The chain couples TRBV19 to TRBJ1-2; maybe TRBD1 (5 bases). The CDR3 length is 17 residues. The V end was cut by 3 bases, the J end by 5 bases, with 22 bases between. Germline V gene lookup returns CDR1 LNHDA and CDR2 SQIVND (reference sequence). CDR3 bases: TGTGCCAGTAGTATTGCAATATCGGGAGGCGCAGGGTATGGCTACACCTTC. It specifies CASSIAISGGAGYGYTF.

The chain couples TRBV5-6 to TRBJ1-5; tentative D call: TRBD1 (6 bases). The CDR3 contains 14 residues. V dropped 4 bases and J dropped 4 bases, with 12 bases sitting between them. The germline V gene has CDR1 SGHDT and CDR2 YYEEEE. CDR3 coding DNA: TGTGCCAGCAGCACGGGGAGGGGGAATCAGCCCCAGCATTTT. Protein sequence: CASSTGRGNQPQHF.